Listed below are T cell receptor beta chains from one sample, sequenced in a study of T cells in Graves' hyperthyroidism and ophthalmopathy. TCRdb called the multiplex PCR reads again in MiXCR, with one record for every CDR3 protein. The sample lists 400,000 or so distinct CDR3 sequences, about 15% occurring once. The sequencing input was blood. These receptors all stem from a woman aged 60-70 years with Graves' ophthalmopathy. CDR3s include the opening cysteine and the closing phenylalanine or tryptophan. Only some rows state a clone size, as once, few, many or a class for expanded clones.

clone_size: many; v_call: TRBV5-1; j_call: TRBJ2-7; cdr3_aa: CASSLGGGRYEQYF
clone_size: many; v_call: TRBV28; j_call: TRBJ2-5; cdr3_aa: CASSLWTIQSRQSQETQYF
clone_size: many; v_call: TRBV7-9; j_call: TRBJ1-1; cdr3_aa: CASSLASGPMGTEAFF
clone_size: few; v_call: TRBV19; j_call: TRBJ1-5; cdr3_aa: CASSITTGGRGQPQHF
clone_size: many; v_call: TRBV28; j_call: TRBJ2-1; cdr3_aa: CASSFLASGRVGNEQFF
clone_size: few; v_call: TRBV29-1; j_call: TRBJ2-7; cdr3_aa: CSAGAGWGVGEQYF
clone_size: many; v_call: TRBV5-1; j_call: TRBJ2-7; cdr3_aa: CASSLVQGDEQYF
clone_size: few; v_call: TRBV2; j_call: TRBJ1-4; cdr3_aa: CASSERFNEKLFF
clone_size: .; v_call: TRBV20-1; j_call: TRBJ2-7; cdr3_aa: CSARGAGGAYEQYF
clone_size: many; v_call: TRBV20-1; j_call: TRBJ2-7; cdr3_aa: CSASRETYEQYF
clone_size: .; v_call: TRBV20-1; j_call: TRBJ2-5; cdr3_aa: CSALDLGRASGGETQYF
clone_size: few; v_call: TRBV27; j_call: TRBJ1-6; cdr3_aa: CASSLIGGLNSPLHF
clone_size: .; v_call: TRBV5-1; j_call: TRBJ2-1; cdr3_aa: CASSLSPLAGGYVFF
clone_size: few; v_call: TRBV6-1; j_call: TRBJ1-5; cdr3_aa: CASTYKVAGVIRQSQHF
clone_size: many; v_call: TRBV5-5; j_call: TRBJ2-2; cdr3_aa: CASSSPPGQGDTGELFF
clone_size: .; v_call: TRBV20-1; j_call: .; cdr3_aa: CSARKSGRAVQFF
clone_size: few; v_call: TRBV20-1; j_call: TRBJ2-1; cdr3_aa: CSARSGLGYNEQFF
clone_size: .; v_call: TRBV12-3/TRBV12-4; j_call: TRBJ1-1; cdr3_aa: CASTLGQGVLNTEAFF
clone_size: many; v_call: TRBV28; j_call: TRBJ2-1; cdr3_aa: CASSGDRTNEQFF
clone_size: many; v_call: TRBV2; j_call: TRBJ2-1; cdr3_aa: CASSDTSGRFGEQFF
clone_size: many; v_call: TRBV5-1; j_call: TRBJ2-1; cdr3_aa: CASWGSGRGYNEQFF
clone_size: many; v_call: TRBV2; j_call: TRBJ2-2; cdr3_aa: CASSPEFTGELFF
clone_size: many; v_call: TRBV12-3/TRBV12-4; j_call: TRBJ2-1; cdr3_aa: CASRLGGNEQFF
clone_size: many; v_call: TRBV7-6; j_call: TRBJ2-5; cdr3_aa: CASSLATSTETQYF
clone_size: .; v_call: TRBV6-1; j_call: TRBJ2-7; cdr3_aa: CASSEAGAGASYEQYF
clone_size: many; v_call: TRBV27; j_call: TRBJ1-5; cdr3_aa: CASRPYNQPQHF
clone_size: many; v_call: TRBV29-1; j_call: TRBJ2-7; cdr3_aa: CSVEDVAGGPAEQYF
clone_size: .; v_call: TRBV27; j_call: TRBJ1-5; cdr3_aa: CASSLSAGQRNQPQHF
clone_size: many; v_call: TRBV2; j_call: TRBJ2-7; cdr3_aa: CALLGEQYF
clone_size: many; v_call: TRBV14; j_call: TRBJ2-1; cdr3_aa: CASSQGTSEGEQFF
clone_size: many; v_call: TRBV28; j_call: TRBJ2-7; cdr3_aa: CASSFWTTYEQYF
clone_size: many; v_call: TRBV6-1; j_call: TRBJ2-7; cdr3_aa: CASAGYDEQYF
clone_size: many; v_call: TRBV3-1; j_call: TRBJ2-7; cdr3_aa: CASSPPGLAGVPYEQYF
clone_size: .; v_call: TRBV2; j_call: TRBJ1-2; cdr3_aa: CASVRAYGYTF
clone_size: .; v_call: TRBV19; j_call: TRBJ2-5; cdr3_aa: CASSITGQETQYF
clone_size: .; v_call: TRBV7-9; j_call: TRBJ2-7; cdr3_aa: CASSSADVSNSYEQYF
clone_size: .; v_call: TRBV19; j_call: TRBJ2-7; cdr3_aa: CASRNGLAESYEQYF
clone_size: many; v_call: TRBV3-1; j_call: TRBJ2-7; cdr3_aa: CASSRSYEQYF
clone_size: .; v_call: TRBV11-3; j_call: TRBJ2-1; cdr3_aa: CASSPGTRANEQFF
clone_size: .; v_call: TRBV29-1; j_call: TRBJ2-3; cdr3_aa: CSVVSGNTDTQYF
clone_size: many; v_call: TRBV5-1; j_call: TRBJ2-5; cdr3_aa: CASSLAGVTGQETQYF
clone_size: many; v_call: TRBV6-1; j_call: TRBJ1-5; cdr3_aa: CASSERGPGNQPQHF
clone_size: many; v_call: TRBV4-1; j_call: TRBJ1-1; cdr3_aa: CASSPEDRDGTEAFF
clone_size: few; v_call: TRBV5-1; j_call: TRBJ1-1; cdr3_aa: CASSGGGPGENTEAFF
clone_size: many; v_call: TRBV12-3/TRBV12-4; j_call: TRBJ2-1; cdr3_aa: CASSLVAGGSSEQFF
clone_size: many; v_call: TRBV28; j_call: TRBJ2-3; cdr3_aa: CASSPSRAGTDTQYF
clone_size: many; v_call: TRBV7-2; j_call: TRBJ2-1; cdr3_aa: CASSLAGRVNEQFF
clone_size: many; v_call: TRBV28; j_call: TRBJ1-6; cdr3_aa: CASSFRPVGIGGRSPLHF
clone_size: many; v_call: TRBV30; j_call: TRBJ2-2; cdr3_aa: CARGLTRTGELFF
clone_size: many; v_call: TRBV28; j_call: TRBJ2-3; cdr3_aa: CASSWAFTDTQYF
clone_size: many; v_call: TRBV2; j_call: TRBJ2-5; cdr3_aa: CASSERAGGVVAQYF
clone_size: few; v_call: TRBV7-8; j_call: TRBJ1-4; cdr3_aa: CASSFGQGPSNEKLFF
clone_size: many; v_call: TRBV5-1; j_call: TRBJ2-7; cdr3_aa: CASSLVAGGGHEQYF
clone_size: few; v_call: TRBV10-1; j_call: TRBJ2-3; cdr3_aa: CASSPDLSGKTDTQYF